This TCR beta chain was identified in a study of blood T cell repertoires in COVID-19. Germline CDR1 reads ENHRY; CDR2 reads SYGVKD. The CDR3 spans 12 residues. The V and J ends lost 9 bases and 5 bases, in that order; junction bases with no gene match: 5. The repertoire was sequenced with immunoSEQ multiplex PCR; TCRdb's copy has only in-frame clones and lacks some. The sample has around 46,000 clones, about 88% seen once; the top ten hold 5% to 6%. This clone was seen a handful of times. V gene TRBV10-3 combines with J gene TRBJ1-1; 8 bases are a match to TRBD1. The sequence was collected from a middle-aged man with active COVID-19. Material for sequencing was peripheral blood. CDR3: CAIGQGLTEAFF. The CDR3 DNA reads TGTGCCATAGGACAGGGTTTGACTGAAGCTTTCTTT.